Described below is a single T cell receptor beta chain sequence and its context. This clonotype was counted between two and nine times. The specificity of this receptor is unknown. Base qualities are not at hand, and no much larger clone is one base apart. The protocol used for the library was 5' RACE. Data came from an Illumina HiSeq 2500. A second PCR of 7 to 11 cycles was performed with a sample-barcoded 5' primer and a J-beta primer mix. A unique molecular identifier was introduced onto each TCR beta cDNA molecule by a template-switch 5' adaptor carrying 12 random nucleotides. Each sample yielded at least 3 million CDR3-containing paired-end reads. The Mint cDNA synthesis kit, primed by a TRBC-specific oligonucleotide, was used to synthesize first-strand cDNA from all RNA. Following uracil-DNA glycosylase treatment, all cDNA underwent a first 18-cycle PCR with the universal primers M1SS and BC2_uni_R. In the original analysis: For normalization, 1 million high-quality reads, each with a distinct molecular identifier, were randomly selected from each sample. Reads sharing molecular identifiers were discarded rather than binned into consensus sequences. MiTCR, set to a Q25 quality threshold and the strictest error-elimination algorithm, was used for CDR3 identification, clonotype clustering and error correction. A nonparametric unseen species model with Euler transformation was used to estimate lower-bound total TCR beta diversity. TCRdb trimmed the raw reads at Q25, called clones with MiXCR and kept productive beta chains. When rows share a CDR3 protein, they turn into one entry using the most common DNA and genes. These V and J calls originate from TCRdb's pipeline instead of the authors' own analysis. The sample contains 1,300,000 or so distinct CDR3 sequences, around 59% of them found a single time. Clones ranked in the top ten supply 6.5% to 8.5% of the sample.

The record originates from a study of blood T cells in healthy people across ages (dated by TCRdb to 2014 to 2015). Regarding the research as a whole: In model experiments, roughly one uniquely barcoded TCR beta cDNA molecule per two T cells was captured by template switching. To avoid experimental bias, donors of different ages were spread randomly across the sequencing lanes. For two donors (one aged 18 to 29 and one aged 80 or older), the study analyzed two additional independent replicas of 1 million unique cDNA reads from the same blood draw. Age-related changes in TCR beta repertoire diversity were measured in the study by deep sequencing normalized with unique cDNA molecular identifiers. The donors were divided into four age groups: young (average around 17 years), middle-aged (approximately 42), aged (approximately 62) and long-lived (roughly 88).

V loses 6 bases of germline sequence and J loses 5 bases, and the interval between the two ends is 10 bases. Looking up the germline V gene yields CDR1 MGHDK and CDR2 SYGVNS. Taken from cysteine to phenylalanine, the CDR3 has 13 residues. Only CDR3 DNA remains: 39 bases, in frame from the first base. The donors were roughly 40 Caucasian individuals from Russia, aged roughly 6 to 90 years, who were systemically healthy. Ten milliliters of peripheral blood were drawn from each donor into EDTA-treated Vacutainer tubes. Ficoll-Paque density-gradient centrifugation was used to isolate PBMCs, with at least 6.5 million obtained per sample. Trizol reagent was used to extract total RNA from the PBMCs, yielding at least 5 micrograms per sample. The percentages of naive CD45RAhigh/CD27high T cells were determined by flow cytometry on a PBMC aliquot from every donor. Summary of the overall study and its limitations: Total diversity estimates from one million sequenced T cells were considered lower bounds and underestimates. The CMV infection status of donors was not known, potentially confounding age-related changes in expanded clonotypes. A strong correlation was found between observed TCR beta diversity and the percentage of naive T cells measured by flow cytometry. Compared with the aged group, more naive CD4+ T cells, fewer expanded clones and increased TCR diversity were shown by the long-lived group, suggesting age selection. Conclusive comparison of naive and antigen-experienced compartments was prevented by the profiling of bulk unsorted PBMCs. Observed TCR beta diversity per million T cells fell roughly linearly with age, and a significant reduction was already apparent by age around 39.

This TCR was recovered from a man aged 18 to 30 in good health. The material sequenced was blood. The chain couples TRBV25-1 to TRBJ2-2; TRBD1 is possibly the D segment (6 matching bases). The CDR3 amino acid sequence is: CASRQTGTGELFF. At the DNA level, the sequence is TGTGCCAGCAGGCAGACAGGTACCGGGGAGCTGTTTTTT.